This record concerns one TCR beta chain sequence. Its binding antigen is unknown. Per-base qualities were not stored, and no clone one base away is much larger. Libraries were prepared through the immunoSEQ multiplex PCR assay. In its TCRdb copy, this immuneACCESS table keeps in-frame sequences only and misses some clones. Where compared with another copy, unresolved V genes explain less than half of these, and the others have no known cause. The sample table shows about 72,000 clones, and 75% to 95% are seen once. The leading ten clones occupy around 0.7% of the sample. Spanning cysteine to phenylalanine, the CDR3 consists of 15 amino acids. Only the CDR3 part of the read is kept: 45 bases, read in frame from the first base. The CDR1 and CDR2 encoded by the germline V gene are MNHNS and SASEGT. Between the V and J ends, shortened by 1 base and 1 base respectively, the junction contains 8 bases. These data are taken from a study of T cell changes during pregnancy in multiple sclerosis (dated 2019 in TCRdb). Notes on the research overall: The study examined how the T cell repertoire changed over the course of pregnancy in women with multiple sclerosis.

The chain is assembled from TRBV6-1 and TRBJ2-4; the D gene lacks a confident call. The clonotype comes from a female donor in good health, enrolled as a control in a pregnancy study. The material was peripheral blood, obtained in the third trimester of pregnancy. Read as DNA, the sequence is TGTGCCAGCAGTGAAGTGGGCCAGGCCAAAAACATTCAGTACTTC. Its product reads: CASSEVGQAKNIQYF.